This TCR beta chain was captured by sequencing in a study of blood T cell repertoires in COVID-19. Profiled with immunoSEQ multiplex PCR; TCRdb holds only in-frame clones, not every one. This table holds some 150,000 clones, 80% to 90% found once. This clonotype was sampled from a woman aged 60-75 years who had recovered from COVID-19. Sequencing input: peripheral blood.

The CDR3 nucleotides read TGTGCCAGCAGCCCGGGACAGGGACGCCCCTACGAGCAGTACTTC. Protein: CASSPGQGRPYEQYF. The chain links TRBV5-4 to TRBJ2-7; 9 bases line up with TRBD1. Per the germline V gene, CDR1 is SGHNT and CDR2 is YYREEE (reference sequence). V dropped 4 bases and J dropped 2; count of bases not matched to a gene: 7. This CDR3 contains 15 residues.